The 5 T cell receptor beta chains below all came from one sample that was sequenced in a study of shared clonotypes between healthy human individuals. This table comes from immunoSEQ multiplex PCR, and its TCRdb copy is limited to in-frame clones, with some not included. In the table there are over 1.4 million clones, 96% of which are singletons. Sample: naive CD4+ T cells sorted from blood. Indicated subset: CD45RA+ positively selected. Every receptor here comes from a man aged 25 to 40 in good health.

This chain joins TRBV5-1 and TRBJ1-1; perhaps TRBD1 as D (5 bases). Germline CDR1 SGHRS, CDR2 YFSETQ. This CDR3 has 15 amino acids. V was shortened by 3 bases and J by 0 bases, with 12 bases between the two germline ends. CDR3 in amino acids: CASSWGGSMNTEAFF. The DNA of the CDR3 is TGCGCCAGCAGCTGGGGGGGTTCGATGAACACTGAAGCTTTCTTT.

The CDR3 protein is CASSLVDVKFF. The CDR3 DNA is TGTGCCAGCAGTTTGGTGGACGTCAAGTTCTTC. This chain joins TRBV7-9 and TRBJ2-1; no reliable D call. This CDR3 is 11 amino acids long. Germline loops: CDR1 SEHNR, CDR2 FQNEAQ (reference sequence). Trimming pared 6 bases from V and 14 bases from J, leaving 14 bases between. The complete variable domain, with remaining parts taken from reference TRBV7-9 and TRBJ2-1, reads DTGVSQNPRHKITKRGQNVTFRCDPISEHNRLYWYRQTLGQGPEFLTYFQNEAQLEKSRLLSDRFSAERPKGSFSTLEIQRTEQGDSAMYLCASSLVDVKFFGPGTRLTVL.

The V gene is TRBV11-2, the J gene TRBJ2-5; D possibly matches TRBD1 or TRBD2 (5 bases each). The CDR3 is 13 residues long. Trimming pared 4 bases from V and 5 bases from J, leaving 11 bases between. Germline loops: CDR1 SGHAT, CDR2 FQNNGV. The CDR3 sequence: CASSWGFGETQYF. In DNA form, the CDR3 reads TGTGCCAGCAGCTGGGGGTTCGGGGAGACCCAGTACTTC.

The rearrangement joins TRBV18 to TRBJ2-7; TRBD1 aligns across 8 bases. The trim removed 5 bases at V and 3 bases at J, leaving 9 bases unmatched. This CDR3 has 15 amino acids. Looked up from germline, CDR1 is KGHSH and CDR2 is LQKENI. The CDR3 bases are TGTGCCAGCTCAAAAAGGACAGGGCGATTCTACGAGCAGTACTTC. It codes for CASSKRTGRFYEQYF.

The chain has TRBV2 and TRBJ2-1, with D perhaps matching TRBD1 or TRBD2 (6 bases each). V was trimmed by 6 bases and J by 6 bases, leaving 9 bases between them. CDR3 size: 12 residues. Germline assignment: CDR1 SNHLY and CDR2 FYNNEI. In DNA, the CDR3 is TGTGCCAGCAGACAGGGAGGCAATGAGCAGTTCTTC. Its translation is CASRQGGNEQFF.